This T cell receptor beta chain was sequenced in a study of beta chain features in type 1 diabetes. Sequenced material consisted of expressed TCRB transcripts (all of the isolated RNA was reverse transcribed). Here immunoSEQ multiplex PCR was the method, and the copy in TCRdb shows in-frame clones only, minus some. The table has 900,000 or so clones, roughly 15% seen once. The V gene's germline CDR1 is LNHNV and CDR2 YYDKDF (reference sequence). The CDR3 has 20 residues. Trimming cost V 0 bases and J 0 bases; bases outside gene matches: 10. This clone was seen more than once but under ten times. This TCR derives from a woman younger than 35 in good health. The sample taken for sequencing was naive CD4+ T cells from blood. The rearrangement uses TRBV15 and TRBJ2-6; 8 nucleotides align to TRBD1. The CDR3 bases are TGTGCCACCAGCAGAGAAACCCTGACAGGGGACCCCTCTGGGGCCAACGTCCTGACTTTC. This gives the protein CATSRETLTGDPSGANVLTF. The full variable domain, rest sourced from reference TRBV15 and TRBJ2-6, is DAMVIQNPRYQVTQFGKPVTLSCSQTLNHNVMYWYQQKSSQAPKLLFHYYDKDFNNEADTPDNFQSRRPNTSFCFLDIRSPGLGDTAMYLCATSRETLTGDPSGANVLTFGAGSRLTVL.